This record covers a single T cell receptor beta chain. The sample originates from a study of T cell changes during pregnancy in multiple sclerosis. Method: immunoSEQ multiplex PCR; TCRdb's copy keeps in-frame clones and lacks some. The sample holds under 75,000 clones, 92% seen once. V lost 2 bases, J lost 2 bases, and 15 bases lay in between. This CDR3 spans 16 amino acids. Germline values: CDR1 PRHDT, CDR2 FYEKMQ (reference sequence). The specimen comprised peripheral blood, sampled in the third trimester of pregnancy. The receptor's source is a female donor in good health, enrolled as a control in a pregnancy study. V is TRBV13 and J is TRBJ1-1; a weak D match, TRBD1 (6 bases). Written as DNA, the CDR3 is TGTGCCAGCAGCTTACCGGGGGCGGGGGGAAACACTGAAGCTTTCTTT. Protein: CASSLPGAGGNTEAFF. Full variable domain (rest looked up from reference TRBV13 and TRBJ1-1): AAGVIQSPRHLIKEKRETATLKCYPIPRHDTVYWYQQGPGQDPQFLISFYEKMQSDKGSIPDRFSAQQFSDYHSELNMSSLELGDSALYFCASSLPGAGGNTEAFFGQGTRLTVV.